This passage covers 23 T cell receptor beta chains from one sample sequenced in a study of beta chain features in type 1 diabetes. Isolated RNA was reverse transcribed in full, so expressed TCRB transcripts were sequenced. The method was immunoSEQ multiplex PCR; TCRdb's version includes in-frame clones alone and lacks a portion of them. The sample has 150,000 or so clones; roughly 9.7% are singletons. The sequencing input was central memory CD4+ T cells from blood. The source is a woman in her forties in good health.

Only a few counts were recorded for this clone. The chain carries TRBV7-9 and TRBJ1-1; the D is unclear. The CDR3 is 15 residues long. Germline loops: CDR1 SEHNR, CDR2 FQNEAQ (reference sequence). Trimming shortened V by 6 bases and J by 2 bases, and 16 bases separated the two germline ends. The DNA of the CDR3 is TGTGCCAGCAGTCGCTCCGGGTCAGAAAACACTGAAGCTTTCTTT. This sequence encodes CASSRSGSENTEAFF.

A few counts support this clone. The chain links TRBV10-3 to TRBJ1-1; a possible D gene is TRBD1 (5 bases). The CDR3 runs to 15 residues. Germline assignment: CDR1 ENHRY and CDR2 SYGVKD. Trimming removed 9 bases from V and 4 bases from J, with 21 bases in between. The CDR3 sequence is CAIHPGYGGTTEAFF. The DNA of the CDR3 is TGTGCCATTCACCCCGGTTATGGGGGGACCACTGAAGCTTTCTTT.

This clone has a count of ten or more. This rearrangement joins TRBV2 to TRBJ2-3; 7 nucleotides align to TRBD1. This CDR3 has 16 amino acids. J gave up 2 bases and V 5 bases, and 10 bases lay outside the gene matches. Germline V gene sequence: CDR1 SNHLY, CDR2 FYNNEI. The CDR3 DNA reads TGTGCCAGCAGTCAAGGAGACAGGGTTGACACAGATACGCAGTATTTT. As protein: CASSQGDRVDTDTQYF.

This clone appeared a few times. The chain is built from TRBV6-1 and TRBJ2-2; possible D gene TRBD2, 5 bases. This CDR3 has 14 residues. Germline V lookup: CDR1 MNHNS, CDR2 SASEGT. The germline V and J ends were trimmed by 7 bases and 4 bases, with 13 bases remaining between them. Written as DNA, the CDR3 is TGTGCCAGCACCTTAATCGGGGTCACCGGGGAGCTGTTTTTT. The encoded protein is CASTLIGVTGELFF.

The gene calls are TRBV6-5 and TRBJ1-6; TRBD1 might be the D (6 bases). The CDR3 covers 15 residues. Germline values: CDR1 MNHEY, CDR2 SVGAGI. Trimming took 4 bases from V and 7 from J, leaving 14 bases between them. CDR3 in amino acids: CASSWDNKVNSPLHF. The CDR3 coding sequence is TGTGCCAGCAGTTGGGACAATAAAGTGAATTCACCCCTCCACTTT.

The rearrangement joins TRBV13 to TRBJ2-7; TRBD2 agrees at 7 bases. Per germline, CDR1 PRHDT and CDR2 FYEKMQ (reference sequence). Trimming removed 11 bases from V and 2 bases from J; junction bases left unmatched: 6. This CDR3 comprises 12 residues. CDR3 protein: CARERGTYEQYF. CDR3 coding DNA: TGTGCCCGCGAGCGGGGAACCTACGAGCAGTACTTC.

This clone was detected only a few times. J is TRBJ2-5 and V is TRBV5-8, with D possibly matching TRBD1 (5 bases). CDR1 SGHTS and CDR2 YDEGEE come from the germline V gene. CDR3 length equals 13 residues. Deletions cut 1 base from V and 5 bases from J, with 9 bases between. The CDR3 loop reads CASSLMGRETQYF. The CDR3 nucleotides read TGTGCCAGCAGCTTGATGGGGCGGGAGACCCAGTACTTC.

This clone was seen a few times. The V and J genes are TRBV14 and TRBJ2-5, with TRBD1 matching 8 bases. The CDR3 length is 15 residues. J lost 3 bases, V lost 2 bases, and 5 bases had no gene match. Germline CDR1 and CDR2: SGHDN and FVKESK. For the CDR3, the DNA is TGTGCCAGCAGCCAAATTGGGACAGGTGAAGAGACCCAGTACTTC. Translated, it gives CASSQIGTGEETQYF.

The V gene is TRBV6-1, the J gene TRBJ2-5; no reliable D call. The ends were cut back, 1 base at V and 5 bases at J, with 17 bases in the middle. Germline CDR1 MNHNS, CDR2 SASEGT. The CDR3 covers 16 residues. The CDR3 DNA follows: TGTGCCAGCAGTGAAGGTTGGAGCCCTAGAACGGAGACCCAGTACTTC. The encoded protein is CASSEGWSPRTETQYF.

This clone was seen a handful of times. V usage is TRBV7-2 and J usage is TRBJ2-7; maybe TRBD2 (6 bases). V lost 1 base, J lost 3 bases, and 13 bases lay in between. The CDR3 length is 15 residues. Germline V gene lookup returns CDR1 SGHTA and CDR2 FQGNSA. The CDR3 sequence: CASSLEGLSFYEQYF. In DNA, the CDR3 is TGTGCCAGCAGCTTAGAGGGACTGAGCTTCTACGAGCAGTACTTC. Variable domain in full (rest from reference TRBV7-2 and TRBJ2-7): GAGVSQSPSNKVTEKGKDVELRCDPISGHTALYWYRQSLGQGLEFLIYFQGNSAPDKSGLPSDRFSAERTGGSVSTLTIQRTQQEDSAVYLCASSLEGLSFYEQYFGPGTRLTVT.

This clone was observed a handful of times. CDR3 DNA: TGTGCCAGCAGTTCCGGACAGGGACAGAGTTCACCCCTCCACTTT. Protein sequence: CASSSGQGQSSPLHF. J is TRBJ1-6 and V is TRBV5-4, with TRBD1 matching over 8 bases. The V gene's germline CDR1 is SGHNT and CDR2 YYREEE (reference sequence). The CDR3 spans 15 residues. Germline trimming cut 5 bases from V and 9 bases from J; bases unmatched to any gene: 10.

The rearrangement joins TRBV6-6 to TRBJ1-1, with D tentatively TRBD1 (6 bases). The CDR3 covers 15 residues. The V and J ends lost 0 bases and 3 bases respectively, with 11 bases between them. Germline CDR1 MNHNY, CDR2 SVGAGI (reference sequence). The CDR3 sequence is CASSYSQGRDTEAFF. The CDR3 DNA follows: TGTGCCAGCAGTTACTCCCAGGGGAGGGACACTGAAGCTTTCTTT.

CDR3 protein: CASSLLGRGQETQYF. In nucleotides, the CDR3 is TGTGCCAGCAGCTTGCTTGGCAGGGGGCAAGAGACCCAGTACTTC. This chain uses TRBV5-6 with TRBJ2-5, with TRBD1 matching over 7 bases. CDR1 is SGHDT, CDR2 YYEEEE, per germline. CDR3 size: 15 residues. The ends lost 1 base at V and 2 bases at J; junction bases unmatched: 5.

This clone was seen more than once but under ten times. The chain joins TRBV14 to TRBJ1-2; 11 bases map to TRBD1. With V trimmed by 4 bases and J by 8 bases, 3 bases remained unmatched. CDR1 SGHDN and CDR2 FVKESK come from the germline V gene. The CDR3 consists of 13 residues. The DNA of the CDR3 is TGTGCCAGCAGCCCCCGGGACAGGGGGGGCTACACCTTC. Its translation is CASSPRDRGGYTF.

This chain links TRBV7-8 with TRBJ1-2, with D tentatively TRBD1 (6 bases). Germline CDR1 SGHVS, CDR2 FQNEAQ. The CDR3 runs 13 residues. The ends were cut back, 6 bases at V and 2 bases at J, with 10 bases in the middle. The CDR3 spells CASSPRGNYGYTF. The DNA for the CDR3 is TGTGCCAGCAGTCCGAGGGGGAACTATGGCTACACCTTC.

This clone was picked up many times. The V and J genes are TRBV4-3 and TRBJ2-2; D remains unclear. The ends were cut back, 0 bases at V and 7 bases at J, with 24 bases in the middle. CDR3 length: 19 amino acids. Germline CDR1 and CDR2: LGHNA and YSLEER. The DNA of the CDR3 is TGCGCCAGCAGCCAAGATCCGCTGCCTAACTCGGTAGCTGGCGGGGAGCTGTTTTTT. It codes for CASSQDPLPNSVAGGELFF.

This clone turned up a few times. DNA for the CDR3: TGCGCCAGCAGCCCGCCGGGACAGGGGACCCAGTACTTC. Its protein is CASSPPGQGTQYF. The chain couples TRBV5-1 to TRBJ2-5; the match to TRBD1 covers 9 bases. CDR1 is SGHRS, CDR2 YFSETQ, per germline. The CDR3 contains 13 residues. J was trimmed by 7 bases and V by 4 bases; bases with no gene match: 5.

This clone was observed many times. The V and J genes are TRBV29-1 and TRBJ2-1; no reliable D call. CDR1 and CDR2 (germline): SQVTM, ANQGSEA. This CDR3 comprises 14 residues. V was cut by 6 bases and J by 0 bases, with 12 bases left in between. Here the CDR3 DNA reads TGCAGCGTCGATGGGCCCCCCTCCTACAATGAGCAGTTCTTC. Translated: CSVDGPPSYNEQFF.

The J gene is TRBJ2-2, the V gene TRBV5-1; D might be TRBD2 (6 bases). The CDR3 has 13 residues. Germline CDR1 reads SGHRS; CDR2 reads YFSETQ. V gave up 4 bases and J gave up 3 bases, with 7 bases separating them. The CDR3 here is CASSPGDTGELFF. DNA for the CDR3: TGCGCCAGCAGCCCGGGGGACACCGGGGAGCTGTTTTTT.

J is TRBJ1-1 and V is TRBV7-8; a possible D gene is TRBD1 (5 bases). The CDR3 is made up of 18 amino acids. Germline-derived CDR1 and CDR2 are SGHVS and FQNEAQ. Trimming stripped 3 bases from V and 4 bases from J, with 24 bases between. This chain's CDR3 is CASSLRDAGLRRGTEAFF. The CDR3 DNA follows: TGTGCCAGCAGCTTGAGGGACGCCGGGCTCCGGAGGGGCACTGAAGCTTTCTTT. The whole variable domain, remainder taken from reference TRBV7-8 and TRBJ1-1, is GAGVSQSPRYKVAKRGQDVALRCDPISGHVSLFWYQQALGQGPEFLTYFQNEAQLDKSGLPSDRFFAERPEGSVSTLKIQRTQQEDSAVYLCASSLRDAGLRRGTEAFFGQGTRLTVV.

The V and J genes are TRBV6-1 and TRBJ1-2; 9 bases map to TRBD1. V was pared by 6 bases and J by 0 bases, with 5 bases of the junction left unmatched. Looked up from germline, CDR1 is MNHNS and CDR2 is SASEGT. The CDR3 length is 15 residues. CDR3 bases: TGTGCCAGCAGAGGGACAGGGTCTGCTAACTATGGCTACACCTTC. Residues: CASRGTGSANYGYTF.

This clone came up many times. The gene calls are TRBV4-1 and TRBJ1-2; 7 bases match TRBD1. After removal of 4 bases from V and 7 bases from J, the junction contained 3 bases not matched to a gene. The V gene's germline CDR1 is MGHRA and CDR2 YSYEKL. The CDR3 is made up of 12 amino acids. CDR3: CASSRDRGGYTF. The CDR3 region has the DNA TGCGCCAGCAGCCGGGACAGAGGTGGCTACACCTTC.

This clone was seen a handful of times. The chain joins TRBV4-3 to TRBJ1-2, with D perhaps matching TRBD1 (5 bases). The germline V and J ends were trimmed by 2 bases and 4 bases, with 14 bases remaining between them. Looked up from germline, CDR1 is LGHNA and CDR2 is YSLEER. CDR3 size: 15 residues. The CDR3 coding sequence is TGCGCCAGCAGCCAAACCCGCGACAGCATCTATGGCTACACCTTC. Its protein is CASSQTRDSIYGYTF.